A single sample is the source of the 14 T cell receptor beta chains below, sequenced in a study of Graves' ophthalmopathy and Graves' hyperthyroidism. Investigators amplified TCR beta CDR3 regions from RNA transcripts. A first-round RT-PCR used HTBI primers, followed by a second-round multiplex PCR. TCRdb re-analysed the multiplex PCR reads in MiXCR, keeping a single row per CDR3 protein. The sample yields hundreds of thousands of distinct CDR3 sequences, around 20% seen once. The material sequenced was peripheral blood. The receptors come from a woman between 18 and 29 years old with stable Graves' hyperthyroidism.

This clonotype was seen many times. The genes are TRBV28 and TRBJ2-7; TRBD1 matches 8 bases. CDR1 is MDHEN and CDR2 is SYDVKM in the germline V gene. The length of the CDR3 is 14 residues. J was trimmed by 7 bases and V by 1 base; bases with no gene match: 6. The CDR3 loop is CASSLSGGANEQYF. For the CDR3, the DNA is TGTGCCAGCAGTTTATCAGGGGGCGCGAATGAGCAGTACTTC. Drawing the rest from reference TRBV28 and TRBJ2-7, the complete variable domain is DVKVTQSSRYLVKRTGEKVFLECVQDMDHENMFWYRQDPGLGLRLIYFSYDVKMKEKGDIPEGYSVSREKKERFSLILESASTNQTSMYLCASSLSGGANEQYFGPGTRLTVT.

This clonotype came up a few times. The chain combines TRBV5-1 with TRBJ2-5; 7 positions agree with TRBD2. The CDR3 sequence is 16 residues long. V was pared by 3 bases and J by 1 base, with 9 bases of the junction left unmatched. Germline V CDR1 and CDR2: SGHRS, YFSETQ. The CDR3 loop reads CASSSEGLQTQETQYF. The CDR3 nucleotides are TGCGCCAGCAGCTCCGAGGGACTACAAACCCAAGAGACCCAGTACTTC. Full variable domain (rest looked up from reference TRBV5-1 and TRBJ2-5): KAGVTQTPRYLIKTRGQQVTLSCSPISGHRSVSWYQQTPGQGLQFLFEYFSETQRNKGNFPGRFSGRQFSNSRSEMNVSTLELGDSALYLCASSSEGLQTQETQYFGPGTRLLVL.

This clonotype appeared once. CDR3 region: CASSLSLRVNTEAFF. The CDR3 DNA reads as TGTGCCAGCAGCTTATCTTTGCGAGTGAACACTGAAGCTTTCTTT. V and J are TRBV11-2 and TRBJ1-1; D is ambiguous. Trimming took off 2 bases at V and 0 bases at J, with 10 bases between the two ends. CDR1 is SGHAT, CDR2 FQNNGV, per germline. The CDR3 is made up of 15 amino acids.

At least ten counts were recorded for this clonotype. V and J are TRBV6-5 and TRBJ1-2; TRBD1 might be the D (5 bases). V lost 0 bases to trimming and J lost 4 bases, with 18 bases between them. Germline CDR1 reads MNHEY; CDR2 reads SVGAGI. The CDR3 covers 17 residues. CDR3 bases: TGTGCCAGCAGTTACTCCCAGGGTCAGTCGCTAGTCTATGGCTACACCTTC. Protein product: CASSYSQGQSLVYGYTF.

This clonotype was counted many times. The rearrangement uses TRBV28 and TRBJ2-6, with a possible D match to TRBD2 (6 bases). Germline CDR1 is MDHEN and CDR2 is SYDVKM. This CDR3 comprises 18 residues. V was trimmed by 0 bases and J by 1 base, leaving 13 bases between them. DNA for the CDR3: TGTGCCAGCAGTTTATGGGGGGGTTCTAGTTCTGGGGCCAACGTCCTGACTTTC. Protein sequence: CASSLWGGSSSGANVLTF.

This clonotype was recorded many times. The chain recombines TRBV11-2 with TRBJ1-1, with D maybe TRBD1 (6 bases). The CDR3 sequence is 13 residues long. V was shortened by 1 base and J by 9 bases, with 12 bases between the two germline ends. The germline V gene encodes CDR1 SGHAT and CDR2 FQNNGV. CDR3 region: CASSLGDRSQAFF. In DNA, the CDR3 is TGTGCCAGCAGCTTAGGAGACAGGTCTCAAGCTTTCTTT.

This clonotype was observed a few times. A much larger clone differs from this one at a single base, so this may be a read error. This rearrangement joins TRBV3-1 to TRBJ2-7; possible D gene TRBD2, 6 bases. Germline V gives CDR1 LGHDT, CDR2 YNNKEL (reference sequence). The germline V and J ends were trimmed by 4 bases and 3 bases, with 10 bases remaining between them. The CDR3 consists of 13 residues. The DNA for the CDR3 is TGTGCCAGCAGCCCCGGACTACTCTACGAGCAGTACTTC. The encoded protein is CASSPGLLYEQYF.

In this sample, this clonotype turned up a few times. It may be a read error: a sequence one base away is much more abundant. The conserved phenylalanine or tryptophan is not found at the CDR3 terminus, so this likely reflects a read error. CDR3 nucleotide sequence: TGTGCCAGCAGCTACCGGGTCCTCTATGGCTACACCTAC. This encodes CASSYRVLYGYTY. The chain uses TRBV7-2 and TRBJ1-2, with D unresolved. The CDR3 is 13 residues long. Trimming removed 4 bases at V and 4 bases at J, with 10 bases between. Germline V gene data show CDR1 as SGHTA and CDR2 as FQGNSA.

The chain is built from TRBV28 and TRBJ2-7; D tentatively fits TRBD1 or TRBD2 (5 bases each). The CDR3 loop spans 12 amino acids. The germline V gene has CDR1 MDHEN and CDR2 SYDVKM. V was shortened by 6 bases and J by 3 bases, with 9 bases between the two germline ends. This CDR3 reads CASRWGSYEQYF. CDR3 DNA: TGTGCCAGCAGGTGGGGGAGCTACGAGCAGTACTTC.

This clonotype was observed a handful of times. The chain uses TRBV27 and TRBJ2-4; D ambiguous. With 7 bases removed from V and 0 bases from J, the gap between germline ends came to 19 bases. This CDR3 is 17 amino acids long. The V gene's germline CDR1 is MNHEY and CDR2 SMNVEV (reference sequence). CDR3 sequence: CASTAPTTILAKNIQYF. The CDR3 DNA follows: TGTGCCAGCACCGCCCCTACGACGATTTTAGCCAAAAACATTCAGTACTTC.

This clonotype was observed at least ten times. The genes are TRBV10-2 and TRBJ1-6, with 7 bases identical to TRBD1. V trimming: 5 bases; J trimming: 7 bases; junction bases outside the gene matches: 11. This CDR3 is built from 16 residues. In germline, CDR1 is WSHSY, CDR2 SAAADI. The DNA of the CDR3 is TGCGCCAGCAGTTATGAATCAGGGGGACGGAATTCACCCCTCCACTTT. Translation: CASSYESGGRNSPLHF.

Ten or more counts support this clonotype. The gene calls are TRBV27 and TRBJ2-7; D remains unclear. This CDR3 is 14 amino acids long. V lost 3 bases, J lost 0 bases, and 9 bases lay in between. CDR1 MNHEY and CDR2 SMNVEV come from the germline V gene (reference sequence). This CDR3 reads CASSLDPSSYEQYF. DNA for the CDR3: TGTGCCAGCAGTTTGGACCCTAGCTCCTACGAGCAGTACTTC.

A remark on this clonotype: A much larger clone differs from this one at a single base, so this may be a read error. V usage is TRBV7-9 and J usage is TRBJ1-5; no reliable D call. The CDR3 has 12 residues. Trimming shortened V by 1 base and J by 8 bases, and 6 bases separated the two germline ends. Germline CDR1 is SEHNR and CDR2 is FQNEAQ (reference sequence). The CDR3 sequence: CASSLENKPQHF. In DNA, the CDR3 is TGTGCCAGCAGCTTAGAGAATAAGCCCCAGCATTTT. Full variable domain (missing parts from reference TRBV7-9 and TRBJ1-5): DTGVSQNPRHKITKRGQNVTFRCDPISEHNRLYWYRQTLGQGPEFLTYFQNEAQLEKSRLLSDRFSAERPKGSFSTLEIQRTEQGDSAMYLCASSLENKPQHFGDGTRLSIL.

This clonotype was detected ten times or more. This sequence joins TRBV11-2 and TRBJ2-7; D is uncertain. This CDR3 contains 13 residues. In germline, CDR1 is SGHAT, CDR2 FQNNGV. Trimming stripped 2 bases from V and 0 bases from J, with 5 bases between. Written as DNA, the CDR3 is TGTGCCAGCAGCTTATCTTCCTCCTACGAGCAGTACTTC. Translating it yields CASSLSSSYEQYF.